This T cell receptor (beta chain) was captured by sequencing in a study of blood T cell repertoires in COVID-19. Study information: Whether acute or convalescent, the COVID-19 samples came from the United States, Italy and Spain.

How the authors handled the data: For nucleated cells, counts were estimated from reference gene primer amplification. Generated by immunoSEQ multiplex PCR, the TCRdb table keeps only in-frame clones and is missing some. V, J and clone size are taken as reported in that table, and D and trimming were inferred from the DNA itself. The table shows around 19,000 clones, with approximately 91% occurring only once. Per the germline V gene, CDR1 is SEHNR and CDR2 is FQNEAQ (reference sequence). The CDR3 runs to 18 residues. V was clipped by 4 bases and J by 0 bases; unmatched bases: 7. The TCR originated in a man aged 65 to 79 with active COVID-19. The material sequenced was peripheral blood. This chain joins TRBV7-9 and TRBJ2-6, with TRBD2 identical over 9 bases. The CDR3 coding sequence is TGTGCCAGCAGCTCCTATAGCGGGGGAAACTCTGGGGCCAACGTCCTGACTTTC. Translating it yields CASSSYSGGNSGANVLTF. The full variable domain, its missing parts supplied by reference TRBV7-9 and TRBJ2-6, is DTGVSQNPRHKITKRGQNVTFRCDPISEHNRLYWYRQTLGQGPEFLTYFQNEAQLEKSRLLSDRFSAERPKGSFSTLEIQRTEQGDSAMYLCASSSYSGGNSGANVLTFGAGSRLTVL.